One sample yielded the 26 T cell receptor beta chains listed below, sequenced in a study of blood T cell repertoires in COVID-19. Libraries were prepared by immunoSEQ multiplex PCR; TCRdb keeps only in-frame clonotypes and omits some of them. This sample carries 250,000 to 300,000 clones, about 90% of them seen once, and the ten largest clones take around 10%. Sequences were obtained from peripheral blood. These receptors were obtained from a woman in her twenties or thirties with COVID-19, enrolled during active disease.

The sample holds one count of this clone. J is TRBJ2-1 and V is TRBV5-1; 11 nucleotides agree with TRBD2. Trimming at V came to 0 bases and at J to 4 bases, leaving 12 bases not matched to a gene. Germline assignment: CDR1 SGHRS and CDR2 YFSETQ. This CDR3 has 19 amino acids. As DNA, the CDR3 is TGCGCCAGCAGCTTGGCCTTAGCGGGGGGGCCTTTTTCGTACAATGAGCAGTTCTTC. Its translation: CASSLALAGGPFSYNEQFF.

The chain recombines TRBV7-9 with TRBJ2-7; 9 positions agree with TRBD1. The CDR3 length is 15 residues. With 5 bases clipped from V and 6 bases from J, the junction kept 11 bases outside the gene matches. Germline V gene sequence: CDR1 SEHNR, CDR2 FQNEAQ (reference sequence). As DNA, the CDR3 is TGTGCCAGCAGCCGATTCCGGGACAGGGAGCGCGAGCAGTACTTC. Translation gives CASSRFRDREREQYF.

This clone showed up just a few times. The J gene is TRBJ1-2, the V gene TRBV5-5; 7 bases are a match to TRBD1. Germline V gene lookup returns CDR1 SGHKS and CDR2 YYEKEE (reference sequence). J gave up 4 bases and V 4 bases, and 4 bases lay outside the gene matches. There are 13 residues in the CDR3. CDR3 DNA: TGTGCCAGCAGCGGGACAGTTATCTATGGCTACACCTTC. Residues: CASSGTVIYGYTF. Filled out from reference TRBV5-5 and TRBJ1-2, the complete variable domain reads DAGVTQSPTHLIKTRGQQVTLRCSPISGHKSVSWYQQVLGQGPQFIFQYYEKEERGRGNFPDRFSARQFPNYSSELNVNALLLGDSALYLCASSGTVIYGYTFGSGTRLTVV.

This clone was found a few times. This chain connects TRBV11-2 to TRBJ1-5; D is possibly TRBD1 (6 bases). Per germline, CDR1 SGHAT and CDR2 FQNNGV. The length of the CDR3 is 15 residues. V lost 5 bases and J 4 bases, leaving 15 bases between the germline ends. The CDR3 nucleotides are TGTGCCAGCAGCCCACACCGGGACACGAATCAGCCCCAGCATTTT. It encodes CASSPHRDTNQPQHF.

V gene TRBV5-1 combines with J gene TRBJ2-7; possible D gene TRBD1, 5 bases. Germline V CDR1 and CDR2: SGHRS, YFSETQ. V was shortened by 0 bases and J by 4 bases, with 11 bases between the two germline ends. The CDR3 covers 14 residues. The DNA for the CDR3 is TGCGCCAGCAGCTTGGGAACGCAGGGTTACGAGCAGTACTTC. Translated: CASSLGTQGYEQYF.

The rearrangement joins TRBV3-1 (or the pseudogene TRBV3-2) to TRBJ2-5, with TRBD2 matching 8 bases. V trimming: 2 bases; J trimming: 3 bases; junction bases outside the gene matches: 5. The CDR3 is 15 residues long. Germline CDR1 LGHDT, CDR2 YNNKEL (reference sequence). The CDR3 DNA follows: TGTGCCAGCAGCCAACACGGGGGGGCAGAAGAGACCCAGTACTTC. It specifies CASSQHGGAEETQYF.

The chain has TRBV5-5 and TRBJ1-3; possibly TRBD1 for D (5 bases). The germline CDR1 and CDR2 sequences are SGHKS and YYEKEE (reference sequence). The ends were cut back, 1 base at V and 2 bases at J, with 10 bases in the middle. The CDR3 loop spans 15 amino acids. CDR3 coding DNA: TGTGCCAGCAGCTTGAACAGGTTAACTGGAAACACCATATATTTT. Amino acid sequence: CASSLNRLTGNTIYF.

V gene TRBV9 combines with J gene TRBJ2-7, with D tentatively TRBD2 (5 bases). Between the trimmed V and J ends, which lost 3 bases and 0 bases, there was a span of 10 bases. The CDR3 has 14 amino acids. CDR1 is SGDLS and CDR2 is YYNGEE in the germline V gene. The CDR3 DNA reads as TGTGCCAGCAGCGGAAACGGGAACTCCTACGAGCAGTACTTC. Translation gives CASSGNGNSYEQYF.

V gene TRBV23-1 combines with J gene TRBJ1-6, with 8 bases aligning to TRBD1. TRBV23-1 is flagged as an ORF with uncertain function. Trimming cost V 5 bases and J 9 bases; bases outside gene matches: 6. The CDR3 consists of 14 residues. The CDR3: CASSGQGPVSPLHF. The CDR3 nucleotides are TGCGCCAGCAGTGGACAGGGTCCGGTTTCACCCCTCCACTTT.

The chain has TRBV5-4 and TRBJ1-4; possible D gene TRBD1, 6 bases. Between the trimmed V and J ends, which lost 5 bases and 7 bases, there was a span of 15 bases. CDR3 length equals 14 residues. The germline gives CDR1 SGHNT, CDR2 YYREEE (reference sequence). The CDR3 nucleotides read TGTGCCAGCAGATATGGGACAACAGGTGAAAAACTGTTTTTT. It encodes CASRYGTTGEKLFF.

The CDR3 region is CASSIDPSLDTQYF. The DNA for the CDR3 is TGTGCCAGTAGTATAGATCCCAGTCTAGATACGCAGTATTTT. This chain connects TRBV19 to TRBJ2-3, with D unresolved. V shed 0 bases and J shed 5 bases, with 9 bases lying between them. From germline, CDR1 is LNHDA and CDR2 SQIVND (reference sequence). The CDR3 consists of 14 residues.

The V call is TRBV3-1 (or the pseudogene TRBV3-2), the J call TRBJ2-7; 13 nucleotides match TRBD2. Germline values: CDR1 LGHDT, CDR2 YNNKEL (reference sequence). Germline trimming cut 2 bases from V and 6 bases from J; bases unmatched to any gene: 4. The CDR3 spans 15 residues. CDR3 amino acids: CASSQRLAGGSEQYF. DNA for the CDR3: TGTGCCAGCAGCCAACGACTAGCGGGGGGAAGCGAGCAGTACTTC.

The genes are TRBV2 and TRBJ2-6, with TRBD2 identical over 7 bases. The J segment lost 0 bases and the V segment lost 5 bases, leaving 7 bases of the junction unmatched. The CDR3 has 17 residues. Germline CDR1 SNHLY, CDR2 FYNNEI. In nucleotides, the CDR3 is TGTGCCAGCAGTTCTCCTAGCGGTCGCTCTGGGGCCAACGTCCTGACTTTC. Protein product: CASSSPSGRSGANVLTF.

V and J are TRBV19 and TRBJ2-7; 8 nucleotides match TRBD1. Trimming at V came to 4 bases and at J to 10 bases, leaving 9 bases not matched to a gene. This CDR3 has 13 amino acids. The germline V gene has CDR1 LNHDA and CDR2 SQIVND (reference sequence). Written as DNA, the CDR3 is TGTGCCAGTAGTACTCACCGGACAGGGCCCCAGTACTTC. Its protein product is CASSTHRTGPQYF.

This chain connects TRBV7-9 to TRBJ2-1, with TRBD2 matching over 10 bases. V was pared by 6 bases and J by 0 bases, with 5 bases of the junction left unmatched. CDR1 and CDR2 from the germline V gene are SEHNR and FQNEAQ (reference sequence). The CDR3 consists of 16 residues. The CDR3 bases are TGTGCCAGCAGTCATAGCGGGGGGAGCTCCTACAATGAGCAGTTCTTC. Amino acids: CASSHSGGSSYNEQFF.

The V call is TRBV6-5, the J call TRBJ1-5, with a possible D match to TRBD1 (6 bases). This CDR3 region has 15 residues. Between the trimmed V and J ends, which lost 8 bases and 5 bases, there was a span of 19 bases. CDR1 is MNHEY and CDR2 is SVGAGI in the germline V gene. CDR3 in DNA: TGTGCCAGCGGACAGAACTCGGGGCCCGATCAGCCCCAGCATTTT. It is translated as CASGQNSGPDQPQHF.

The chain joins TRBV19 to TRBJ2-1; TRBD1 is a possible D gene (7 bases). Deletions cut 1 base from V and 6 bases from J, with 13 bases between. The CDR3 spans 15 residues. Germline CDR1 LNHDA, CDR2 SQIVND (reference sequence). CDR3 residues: CASSIGQGGGNEQFF. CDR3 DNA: TGTGCCAGTAGTATAGGACAGGGAGGAGGCAATGAGCAGTTCTTC.

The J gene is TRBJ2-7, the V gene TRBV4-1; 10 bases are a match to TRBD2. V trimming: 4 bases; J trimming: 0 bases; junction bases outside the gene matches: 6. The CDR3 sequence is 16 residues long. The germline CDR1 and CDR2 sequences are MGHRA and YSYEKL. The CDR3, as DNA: TGCGCCAGCAGCCCCCAGGGGACTAGCGTCTCCTACGAGCAGTACTTC. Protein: CASSPQGTSVSYEQYF.

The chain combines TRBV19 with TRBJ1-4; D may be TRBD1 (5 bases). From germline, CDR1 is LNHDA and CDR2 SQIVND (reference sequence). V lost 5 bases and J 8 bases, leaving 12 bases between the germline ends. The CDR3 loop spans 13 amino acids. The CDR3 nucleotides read TGTGCCAGTAGTCCCAGGGAGGCAGAAAAACTGTTTTTT. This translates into CASSPREAEKLFF.

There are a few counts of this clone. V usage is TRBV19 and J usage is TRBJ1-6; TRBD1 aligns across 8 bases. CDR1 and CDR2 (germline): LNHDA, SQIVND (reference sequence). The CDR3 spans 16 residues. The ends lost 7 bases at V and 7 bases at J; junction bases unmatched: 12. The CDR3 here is CASTPGQDRANSPLHF. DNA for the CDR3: TGTGCCAGTACCCCCGGCCAGGACAGGGCAAATTCACCCCTCCACTTT.

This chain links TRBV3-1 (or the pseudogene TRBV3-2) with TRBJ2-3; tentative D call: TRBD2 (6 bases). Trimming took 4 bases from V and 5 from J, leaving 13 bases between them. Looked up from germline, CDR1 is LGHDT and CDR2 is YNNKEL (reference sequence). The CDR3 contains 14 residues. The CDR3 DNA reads TGTGCCAGCAGCCCCGATTTAGCGGAAGATACGCAGTATTTT. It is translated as CASSPDLAEDTQYF.

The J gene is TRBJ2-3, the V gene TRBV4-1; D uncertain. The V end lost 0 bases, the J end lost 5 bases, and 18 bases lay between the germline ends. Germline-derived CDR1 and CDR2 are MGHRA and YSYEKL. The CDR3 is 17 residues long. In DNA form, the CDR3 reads TGCGCCAGCAGCCAAGATCGTCCGGGTTCTGTCGGAGATACGCAGTATTTT. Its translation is CASSQDRPGSVGDTQYF.

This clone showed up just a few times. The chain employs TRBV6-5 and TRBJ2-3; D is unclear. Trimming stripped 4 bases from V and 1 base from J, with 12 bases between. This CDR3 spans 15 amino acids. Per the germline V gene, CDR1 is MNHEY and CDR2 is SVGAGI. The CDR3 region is CASSSDVGGTDTQYF. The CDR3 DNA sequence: TGTGCCAGCAGTTCGGATGTAGGAGGCACAGATACGCAGTATTTT.

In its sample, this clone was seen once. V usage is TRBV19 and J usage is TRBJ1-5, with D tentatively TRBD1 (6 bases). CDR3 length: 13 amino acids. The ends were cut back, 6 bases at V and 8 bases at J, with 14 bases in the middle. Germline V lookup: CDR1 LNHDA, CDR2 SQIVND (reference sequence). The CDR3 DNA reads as TGTGCCAGTAGACCAGGGGAGTTTGAGCCCCAGCATTTT. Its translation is CASRPGEFEPQHF.

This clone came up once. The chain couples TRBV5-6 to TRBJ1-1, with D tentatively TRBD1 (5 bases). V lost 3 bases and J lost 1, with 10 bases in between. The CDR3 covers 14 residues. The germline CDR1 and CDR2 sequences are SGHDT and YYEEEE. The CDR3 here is CASSSRVWNTEAFF. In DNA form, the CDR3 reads TGTGCCAGCAGCTCCAGGGTCTGGAACACTGAAGCTTTCTTT.

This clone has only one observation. CDR3 region: CAWSVSLNSPLHF. The CDR3 DNA reads TGTGCCTGGAGTGTCTCCTTAAATTCACCCCTCCACTTT. The chain recombines TRBV30 with TRBJ1-6; no clear D. The germline V gene encodes CDR1 GTSNPN and CDR2 SVGIG (reference sequence). Trimming took 0 bases from V and 7 from J, leaving 7 bases between them. CDR3 size: 13 residues.